This is a list of T cell receptor beta chains from one sample in a study of T cells after yellow fever vaccination. A single record per CDR3 protein comes from TCRdb applying MiXCR to the 5' RACE reads. The table lists some 240,000 distinct CDR3 sequences, more than 3.5% of them singletons. The sequencing used PBMCs, collected 15 days after the yellow fever booster vaccination. The receptors here all came from a man aged 18 to 30 who received the YFV17D yellow fever vaccine. Both conserved end residues are part of each CDR3. The order of the fields is clone size, V gene, J gene, D gene, CDR3 DNA, CDR3 protein. The D gene is left open where the match is weak. Not every row has a clone size; where given, it reads once, few, many or a size class.

many,TRBV20-1,TRBJ1-5,.,TGCAGTGCTAGGGGCGGAGCAAAGCAGCCCCAGCATTTT,CSARGGAKQPQHF
many,TRBV7-6,TRBJ2-3,TRBD2,TGTGCCAGCAGCCGGGGACTAGCGGGAACCCGGAAGGATACGCAGTATTTT,CASSRGLAGTRKDTQYF
many,TRBV12-3/TRBV12-4,TRBJ2-1,.,TGTGCCAGCAGTTTTGGGCTAGCCCACAATGAGCAGTTCTTC,CASSFGLAHNEQFF
many,TRBV12-3/TRBV12-4,TRBJ1-4,.,TGTGCCAGCACGTTATTTGATTGGGGGGCAACTAATGAAAAACTGTTTTTT,CASTLFDWGATNEKLFF
few,TRBV5-4,TRBJ2-7,.,TGTGCCAGCAGCTTGGCCTTAACAGGTTACGAGCAGTACTTC,CASSLALTGYEQYF
.,TRBV6-5,TRBJ1-5,.,TGTGCCAGCAGCCCCGTCCTTGGGGAATATAGCAATCAGCCCCAGCATTTT,CASSPVLGEYSNQPQHF
many,TRBV9,TRBJ2-3,TRBD2,TGTGCCAGCAGCGAAGCGGGGGTCACAGATACGCAGTATTTT,CASSEAGVTDTQYF
many,TRBV19,TRBJ2-1,TRBD1,TGTGCCAGTCAGCCGGGACAGGGGGGTCTGTGGAATGAGCAGTTCTTC,CASQPGQGGLWNEQFF
many,TRBV12-5,TRBJ2-7,.,TGTGCTAGTGTGGAGGGTGGCTCGGCCGACGAGCAGTACTTC,CASVEGGSADEQYF
many,TRBV6-1,TRBJ1-5,.,TGTGCCAGCAGTCCGGGGCTCCCCCAAGGTCAGCCCCAGCATTTT,CASSPGLPQGQPQHF
many,TRBV12-3/TRBV12-4,TRBJ1-5,.,TGTGCCAGCAGTATGGAGAGGGCTCAGCCCCAGCATTTT,CASSMERAQPQHF
many,TRBV4-2,TRBJ2-1,TRBD2,TGTGCCAGCAGCCAAGTCGGGCGGGGGGCCAATGAGCAGTTCTTC,CASSQVGRGANEQFF
many,TRBV6-7,TRBJ1-4,TRBD1,TGTGCCCGTCGAAACCGGGACAGCCATACCCTGAGTGAAAAACTGTTTTTT,CARRNRDSHTLSEKLFF
many,TRBV12-3/TRBV12-4,TRBJ1-2,.,TGTGCCAGCAGTTTACGGGACGGTCGTGAGGGTGGCTACACCTTC,CASSLRDGREGGYTF
many,TRBV5-6,TRBJ1-1,.,TGTGCCAGCAATGGGTTATCCGGGGGGAACACTGAAGCTTTCTTT,CASNGLSGGNTEAFF
many,TRBV12-3/TRBV12-4,TRBJ1-1,TRBD1,TGTGCCAGCAGCGGACAGGGGGTGCACACTGAAGCTTTCTTT,CASSGQGVHTEAFF
.,TRBV12-3/TRBV12-4,TRBJ1-5,TRBD1,TGTGCCAGCAGTCTTCGGACAGGTCTACAGCCCCAGCTTTTT,CASSLRTGLQPQLF
many,TRBV11-1,TRBJ1-1,.,TGTGCCAGCAGTTACACGGCGGAGAACACTGAAGCTTTCTTT,CASSYTAENTEAFF
many,TRBV7-9,TRBJ1-2,.,TGTGCCAGCAGCGCGTCCCTTGGCTACACCTTC,CASSASLGYTF
few,TRBV3-1,TRBJ1-5,.,TGTGCCAGCAGCCCCTCTGGGACGTCTGCTCGGCCCCAGCATTTT,CASSPSGTSARPQHF
many,TRBV6-6,TRBJ1-6,.,TGTGCCAGCAGTTACGGTACAGGGTTCCCCTATAATTCACCCCTCCACTTT,CASSYGTGFPYNSPLHF
.,TRBV5-1,TRBJ2-5,.,TGCGCCAGCAGCTTGAGGGCGGCAGGGCAGGGTCAAGAGACCCAGTACTTC,CASSLRAAGQGQETQYF
many,TRBV27,TRBJ2-5,TRBD2,TGTGCCAGCCGCCCACTAGCGGGGGGGCAAGCGGTGACCCAGTACTTC,CASRPLAGGQAVTQYF
many,TRBV4-2,TRBJ2-3,TRBD2,TGTGCCAGCAGCCAACCCTCCGGGACTAGCGGGGGCACAGATACGCAGTATTTT,CASSQPSGTSGGTDTQYF
many,TRBV29-1,TRBJ1-1,.,TGCAGCGTTTGGGAGGCAGGGGCGAACACTGAAGCTTTCTTT,CSVWEAGANTEAFF
many,TRBV4-3,TRBJ1-2,.,TGCGCCAGCAGCCAAGGTCCGACAGATGGCTATGGCTACACCTTC,CASSQGPTDGYGYTF
many,TRBV4-3,TRBJ1-6,TRBD1,TGCGCCAGCAGCCATTACGGACAGGGGAATTCACCCCTCCACTTT,CASSHYGQGNSPLHF
many,TRBV28,TRBJ2-1,TRBD1,TGTGCCAGCAGTTTTAGGGGACAGGGTCGGAATGAGCAGTTCTTC,CASSFRGQGRNEQFF
many,TRBV7-3,TRBJ2-5,.,TGTGCCAGCAGCTTTGGCAGGGGACCGGTTGAGACCCAGTACTTC,CASSFGRGPVETQYF
.,TRBV12-3/TRBV12-4,TRBJ2-6,.,TGTGCCAGCAGTAATGGTATCTCTGGGGCCAACGTCCTGACTTTC,CASSNGISGANVLTF
many,TRBV15,TRBJ1-2,.,TGTGCCACCAGCAGAGGGACTAACAGAGATAACTATGGCTACACCTTC,CATSRGTNRDNYGYTF
many,TRBV5-6,TRBJ2-5,.,TGTGCCAGCAGCTTTTCCGCGACCGAGACCCAGTACTTC,CASSFSATETQYF
.,TRBV20-1,TRBJ2-3,.,TGCAGTGCTGAGGGGGGCTCCACAGATACGCAGTATTTT,CSAEGGSTDTQYF
many,TRBV5-4,TRBJ1-2,TRBD1,TGTGCCAGCAGCCAGCAGGGGACAGGGAACTATGGCTACACCTTC,CASSQQGTGNYGYTF
few,TRBV3-1,TRBJ2-1,.,TGTGCCAGCAGCCCGGGGGGCGGGGGCGCCTACAATGAGCAGTTCTTC,CASSPGGGGAYNEQFF
few,TRBV7-6,TRBJ1-3,TRBD1,TGTCCACATCGCAGGGGGATTGGAAACACCATATATTTT,CPHRRGIGNTIYF
many,TRBV7-2,TRBJ1-2,.,TGTGCCAGCAGCTTCGGCAGGGCACGCGGCTACACCTTC,CASSFGRARGYTF
many,TRBV11-2,TRBJ2-1,.,TGTGCCAGCAGCTCTGCAGGCAGGCCCTACAATGAGCAGTTCTTC,CASSSAGRPYNEQFF
many,TRBV7-9,TRBJ2-7,TRBD2,TGTGCCAGCAGCTTAGTTCCTAGCGGGGGGGCAACCCACGAGCAGTACTTC,CASSLVPSGGATHEQYF
many,TRBV7-2,TRBJ1-6,.,TGTGCCAGCAGCTTTCGGGACGGGAATTCACCCCTCCACTTT,CASSFRDGNSPLHF
many,TRBV6-2/TRBV6-3,TRBJ2-7,.,TGTGCCAGCAGTTACCCCCTTGTGGGGCTACCCTACGAGCAGTACTTC,CASSYPLVGLPYEQYF
many,TRBV7-2,TRBJ2-7,TRBD2,TGTGCCAGCAGCCCGACCGGGACTAGCGGGGGAGCCCTGGGTGAGCAGTACTTC,CASSPTGTSGGALGEQYF
many,TRBV5-4,TRBJ1-6,TRBD1,TGTGCCAGCAGCATCCGGGACAGGGCTTCACCCCTCCACTTT,CASSIRDRASPLHF
many,TRBV5-1,TRBJ1-1,.,TGCGCCAGCAGCTTGGAGGGGAAGGACACTGAAGCTTTCTTT,CASSLEGKDTEAFF
many,TRBV12-3/TRBV12-4,TRBJ1-5,.,TGTGCCAGCAGTTTAGAAGAGAATCAGCCCCAGCATTTT,CASSLEENQPQHF
many,TRBV7-2,TRBJ2-1,TRBD2,TGTGCCAGCAGCTTATGGGCTAGCGGGGGAACCAATGAGCAGTTCTTC,CASSLWASGGTNEQFF
many,TRBV5-4,TRBJ2-6,.,TGTGCCAGCGGGGATTTAATCTCTGGGGCCAACGTCCTGACTTTC,CASGDLISGANVLTF
many,TRBV6-6,TRBJ1-6,TRBD1,TGTGCCAGCAGTTACAGGGGACAGGGGGCGCGTTCACCCCTCCACTTT,CASSYRGQGARSPLHF
many,TRBV4-3,TRBJ1-2,.,TGCGCCAGCACCCGGCAGGCAGGGGACTCCTATGGCTACACCTTC,CASTRQAGDSYGYTF
many,TRBV4-3,TRBJ1-5,.,TGCGCCAGCAGCCAAGGCCAAGGGACAAACAGGGACAATCAGCCCCAGCATTTT,CASSQGQGTNRDNQPQHF
many,TRBV4-2,TRBJ2-3,TRBD2,TGTGCCAGCAGCCAAGATCCAGCGGGGGGGCTTGTTCGAGGCACAGATACGCAGTATTTT,CASSQDPAGGLVRGTDTQYF
many,TRBV12-3/TRBV12-4,TRBJ1-1,TRBD1,TGTGCCAGCAGAGCCGGGACAGGATCTCCCGGAGCTTTCTTT,CASRAGTGSPGAFF
many,TRBV7-2,TRBJ2-1,TRBD2,TGTGCCAGCAGCATACTAGCGGGGGTCTACAATGAGCAGTTCTTC,CASSILAGVYNEQFF
many,TRBV7-2,TRBJ2-3,.,TGTGCCAGCAGCCCTAGGCCGCAGGGGAGCACAGATACGCAGTATTTT,CASSPRPQGSTDTQYF
many,TRBV29-1,TRBJ2-1,.,TGCAGCGTTGGGGGCAGGGCTGGGTTCAATGAGCAGTTCTTC,CSVGGRAGFNEQFF
many,TRBV7-2,TRBJ2-7,.,TGTGCCAGCAGCTTAGCCCCCGCCTACTCCTACGAGCAGTACTTC,CASSLAPAYSYEQYF
many,TRBV6-2/TRBV6-3,TRBJ1-2,TRBD1,TGTGCCAGCAGTTACCCAGATTACAGGGACAGCTTCTATGGCTACACCTTC,CASSYPDYRDSFYGYTF
many,TRBV7-2,TRBJ2-1,.,TGTGCCAGCAGCCGGGACGCCCTTAATGACAATGAGCAGTTCTTC,CASSRDALNDNEQFF
many,TRBV7-6,TRBJ2-7,TRBD2,TGTGCCAGCAGCCGTGGGGCTAGCGGGGCCTACGAGCAGTACTTC,CASSRGASGAYEQYF